These 28 T cell receptor beta chains were all obtained from the same sample, sequenced in a study of technical replicates of blood from a few donors (dated by TCRdb to about 2017). Library creation used the immunoSEQ multiplex PCR assay. TCRdb re-hosts the immuneACCESS table, in-frame sequences only. Its copies lack some clones; in the studies checked, an unresolved V gene accounts for under half of them, and the cause for the rest is not known. A total of about 12,000 clones appear in this sample, 80% to 95% of them only once. Together, the top ten hold 9.1% of the sample. Sequences were obtained from PBMCs. These receptors were taken from a human donor in good health.

The chain combines TRBV19 with TRBJ2-7; TRBD2 agrees at 11 bases. Germline V gene lookup returns CDR1 LNHDA and CDR2 SQIVND (reference sequence). Unmatched junction bases numbered 8, after V lost 6 bases and J lost 4 bases. CDR3 length equals 15 residues. This CDR3 reads CASSPSTSGSYEQYF. Here the CDR3 DNA reads TGTGCCAGTAGCCCCAGCACTAGCGGGAGTTACGAGCAGTACTTC.

The rearrangement uses TRBV6-1 and TRBJ2-7, with 11 bases lining up with TRBD2. The germline CDR1 and CDR2 sequences are MNHNS and SASEGT. V dropped 4 bases and J dropped 0; count of bases not matched to a gene: 5. The CDR3 loop spans 16 amino acids. As DNA, the CDR3 is TGTGCCAGCAGTGCCGAGACTAGCGGGGCCTCCTACGAGCAGTACTTC. Protein: CASSAETSGASYEQYF.

This chain uses TRBV9 with TRBJ1-4, with 8 bases fitting TRBD1. Germline V gene lookup returns CDR1 SGDLS and CDR2 YYNGEE. This CDR3 has 15 residues. Trimming removed 4 bases from V and 3 bases from J; junction bases left unmatched: 5. CDR3 in amino acids: CASSSQGAPNEKLFF. CDR3 nucleotides: TGTGCCAGCAGCTCTCAGGGGGCTCCTAATGAAAAACTGTTTTTT. Complete variable domain (other parts from reference TRBV9 and TRBJ1-4): DSGVTQTPKHLITATGQRVTLRCSPRSGDLSVYWYQQSLDQGLQFLIQYYNGEERAKGNILERFSAQQFPDLHSELNLSSLELGDSALYFCASSSQGAPNEKLFFGSGTQLSVL.

V and J are TRBV2 and TRBJ1-5; 12 bases match TRBD1. Losses at the gene ends were 8 bases for V and 8 bases for J; bases not matched to a gene: 4. The CDR3 loop spans 13 amino acids. Germline CDR1 is SNHLY and CDR2 is FYNNEI. The CDR3 DNA reads TGTGCCAGCCGCGGGACAGGGGGCAAGCCCCAGCATTTT. It encodes CASRGTGGKPQHF.

The count of this clone is one. The rearrangement uses TRBV7-9 and TRBJ2-2; TRBD2 is a possible D gene (5 bases). With 2 bases removed from V and 4 bases from J, the gap between germline ends came to 8 bases. This CDR3 spans 14 amino acids. CDR1 is SEHNR, CDR2 FQNEAQ, per germline (reference sequence). CDR3 in amino acids: CASSLLASTGELFF. The CDR3 coding sequence is TGTGCCAGCAGCTTACTAGCCAGCACCGGGGAGCTGTTTTTT.

V is TRBV6-6 and J is TRBJ2-7; D may be TRBD2 (5 bases). The CDR3 spans 12 residues. Trimming stripped 6 bases from V and 3 bases from J, with 9 bases between. Germline V gene data show CDR1 as MNHNY and CDR2 as SVGAGI (reference sequence). CDR3 amino acids: CASSPGSYEQYF. CDR3 nucleotide sequence: TGTGCCAGCAGCCCGGGGAGCTACGAGCAGTACTTC.

The chain combines TRBV6-5 with TRBJ2-1, with a possible D match to TRBD2 (5 bases). The CDR3 sequence is 15 residues long. Trimming left V 8 bases short and J 0 bases short, with 14 bases between. The V gene's germline CDR1 is MNHEY and CDR2 SVGAGI. The CDR3: CASQESGSSYNEQFF. DNA of the CDR3: TGTGCCAGCCAGGAGAGTGGGAGCTCCTACAATGAGCAGTTCTTC.

The V gene is TRBV2, the J gene TRBJ2-7, with 9 bases identical to TRBD1. Germline trimming cut 7 bases from V and 7 bases from J; bases unmatched to any gene: 11. The CDR3 spans 14 residues. CDR1 SNHLY and CDR2 FYNNEI come from the germline V gene. CDR3: CASNLQGAWEEQYF. The CDR3 nucleotides read TGTGCCAGCAATTTACAGGGGGCATGGGAAGAGCAGTACTTC.

This chain joins TRBV30 and TRBJ1-1; 7 bases map to TRBD1. Germline trimming cut 3 bases from V and 0 bases from J; bases unmatched to any gene: 4. Germline V gene sequence: CDR1 GTSNPN, CDR2 SVGIG (reference sequence). The CDR3 has 14 residues. CDR3 residues: CAWSGDRLNTEAFF. The DNA of the CDR3 is TGTGCCTGGAGCGGGGACAGATTGAACACTGAAGCTTTCTTT.

The genes are TRBV18 and TRBJ2-1; the match to TRBD2 covers 15 bases. Germline CDR1 is KGHSH and CDR2 is LQKENI. V was clipped by 3 bases and J by 8 bases; unmatched bases: 8. The CDR3 is 17 residues long. CDR3 amino acids: CASSPLPGLAGGYEQFF. For the CDR3, the DNA is TGTGCCAGCTCACCCCTGCCGGGACTAGCGGGAGGCTATGAGCAGTTCTTC.

This CDR3 reads CSVEISSSGEQFF. DNA for the CDR3: TGCAGCGTTGAGATCTCTAGCTCGGGTGAGCAGTTCTTC. The chain combines TRBV29-1 with TRBJ2-1; maybe TRBD2 (5 bases). V gave up 3 bases and J gave up 9 bases, with 15 bases separating them. This CDR3 has 13 residues. Germline V gene lookup returns CDR1 SQVTM and CDR2 ANQGSEA.

The rearrangement uses TRBV10-3 and TRBJ2-5; 7 positions agree with TRBD2. CDR1 is ENHRY, CDR2 SYGVKD, per germline. The V segment lost 0 bases and the J segment 3 bases; nucleotides outside the gene matches: 7. This CDR3 has 16 amino acids. The CDR3 protein is CAISESVALAEETQYF. In nucleotides, the CDR3 is TGTGCCATCAGTGAGTCCGTCGCGCTAGCGGAAGAGACCCAGTACTTC.

This chain links TRBV30 with TRBJ1-3, with 7 bases aligning to TRBD1. J lost 4 bases, V lost 5 bases, and 5 bases had no gene match. Germline-derived CDR1 and CDR2 are GTSNPN and SVGIG (reference sequence). This CDR3 region has 13 residues. CDR3 residues: CAWETGEGNTIYF. DNA for the CDR3: TGTGCCTGGGAAACAGGGGAAGGAAACACCATATATTTT.

This chain joins TRBV6-1 and TRBJ1-1; D gene uncertain. CDR1 is MNHNS, CDR2 SASEGT, per germline. The ends were cut back, 5 bases at V and 10 bases at J, with 20 bases in the middle. The CDR3 length is 14 residues. This chain's CDR3 is CASSPHLEGIAAFF. CDR3 DNA sequence: TGTGCCAGCAGTCCGCATCTTGAGGGAATTGCAGCTTTCTTT.

The chain is built from TRBV28 and TRBJ1-5, with no clear D. The CDR3 runs to 15 residues. The V gene lost 3 bases and the J gene lost 3 bases, with 12 bases spanning the gap. The germline CDR1 and CDR2 sequences are MDHEN and SYDVKM. CDR3 DNA sequence: TGTGCCAGCAGTTTTTTGTACGGGATCAATCAGCCCCAGCATTTT. This encodes CASSFLYGINQPQHF. The full variable domain, with the rest looked up from reference TRBV28 and TRBJ1-5, is DVKVTQSSRYLVKRTGEKVFLECVQDMDHENMFWYRQDPGLGLRLIYFSYDVKMKEKGDIPEGYSVSREKKERFSLILESASTNQTSMYLCASSFLYGINQPQHFGDGTRLSIL.

V is TRBV5-6 and J is TRBJ2-7; a weak D match, TRBD1 (5 bases). CDR1 and CDR2 (germline): SGHDT, YYEEEE. CDR3 size: 15 residues. The ends were cut back, 3 bases at V and 0 bases at J, with 13 bases in the middle. The DNA of the CDR3 is TGTGCCAGCAGCTCCCGGACACACCTCTCCTACGAGCAGTACTTC. It encodes CASSSRTHLSYEQYF.

The rearrangement uses TRBV5-8 and TRBJ2-5; D might be TRBD2 (5 bases). Germline CDR1 reads SGHTS; CDR2 reads YDEGEE. CDR3 length equals 15 residues. Trimming stripped 7 bases from V and 2 bases from J, with 18 bases between. CDR3: CASSPRGRLQETQYF. In DNA, the CDR3 is TGTGCCAGCTCCCCTCGAGGGCGACTGCAAGAGACCCAGTACTTC.

The chain joins TRBV2 to TRBJ1-4, with a possible D match to TRBD1 (5 bases). Trimming took 1 base from V and 10 from J, leaving 13 bases between them. This CDR3 has 14 amino acids. Per the germline V gene, CDR1 is SNHLY and CDR2 is FYNNEI. This CDR3 reads CASSEVQGSRKLFF. DNA of the CDR3: TGTGCCAGCAGTGAAGTGCAGGGTAGCAGAAAACTGTTTTTT.

In its sample, this clone was seen once. This chain uses TRBV11-3 with TRBJ2-1; a weak D match, TRBD2 (6 bases). Per germline, CDR1 SGHNT and CDR2 YENEEA. Trimming removed 5 bases from V and 4 bases from J, with 15 bases in between. The CDR3 contains 15 residues. For the CDR3, the DNA is TGTGCCAGCAGCCCTTCGGTTGCGGGATACAATGAGCAGTTCTTC. This gives the protein CASSPSVAGYNEQFF.

The count of this clone is one. This rearrangement joins TRBV4-1 to TRBJ2-5; D may be TRBD2 (6 bases). The germline V and J ends were trimmed by 0 bases and 3 bases, with 8 bases remaining between them. The CDR3 runs 14 residues. Germline values: CDR1 MGHRA, CDR2 YSYEKL. The CDR3 protein is CASSQDGGKETQYF. As DNA, the CDR3 is TGCGCCAGCAGCCAAGATGGCGGGAAAGAGACCCAGTACTTC.

This clone was detected only once. Because the CDR3's place on the DNA is in doubt, the DNA is left out and the CDR3 is given as listed by TCRdb. The J gene is TRBJ1-2, the V gene TRBV6-5; TRBD1, the table's D call, lacks a check against the DNA. The CDR3 sequence runs 15 residues, both termini included. CDR1 MNHEY and CDR2 SVGAGI come from the germline V gene. The CDR3 sequence is CASSPPGGFGDGYTF.

The V and J genes are TRBV2 and TRBJ1-1; D unresolved. This CDR3 region has 14 residues. Trimming pared 6 bases from V and 0 bases from J, leaving 11 bases between. The germline gives CDR1 SNHLY, CDR2 FYNNEI. The CDR3 DNA reads TGTGCCAGCAGAGACACGTTTATGAACACTGAAGCTTTCTTT. It codes for CASRDTFMNTEAFF.

The CDR3 sequence: CAWSGLAGAKNIQYF. The CDR3 region has the DNA TGTGCCTGGAGTGGACTAGCGGGAGCCAAAAACATTCAGTACTTC. The chain is built from TRBV30 and TRBJ2-4; 10 bases fit TRBD2. Germline lookup yields CDR1 GTSNPN and CDR2 SVGIG (reference sequence). The CDR3 loop spans 15 amino acids. The J segment lost 0 bases and the V segment lost 1 base, leaving 0 bases of the junction unmatched.

V is TRBV19 and J is TRBJ1-5; TRBD1 agrees at 10 bases. This CDR3 has 15 amino acids. Per germline, CDR1 LNHDA and CDR2 SQIVND (reference sequence). J was trimmed by 2 bases and V by 8 bases; bases with no gene match: 6. The DNA of the CDR3 is TGTGCCAGTGCCCCCGGGACAGGGGGCAATCAGCCCCAGCATTTT. Its translation: CASAPGTGGNQPQHF. Full variable domain (rest looked up from reference TRBV19 and TRBJ1-5): DGGITQSPKYLFRKEGQNVTLSCEQNLNHDAMYWYRQDPGQGLRLIYYSQIVNDFQKGDIAEGYSVSREKKESFPLTVTSAQKNPTAFYLCASAPGTGGNQPQHFGDGTRLSIL.

The CDR3, as DNA: TGCGCCAGCAGCCAAGGCGACAGGGACGTCTATGGCTACACCTTC. This gives the protein CASSQGDRDVYGYTF. This chain uses TRBV4-1 with TRBJ1-2, with 7 bases matching TRBD1. Trimming took 1 base from V and 4 from J; bases not matched to a gene: 6. Per germline, CDR1 MGHRA and CDR2 YSYEKL. This CDR3 comprises 15 residues.

The V call is TRBV2, the J call TRBJ2-7; 9 nucleotides match TRBD2. This CDR3 region has 14 residues. Germline CDR1 and CDR2: SNHLY and FYNNEI. Germline trimming cut 7 bases from V and 7 bases from J; bases unmatched to any gene: 11. CDR3 bases: TGTGCCAGCAAAGGGGTAGCGGGAGTGGGGGAGCAGTACTTC. Encoded protein: CASKGVAGVGEQYF.

The chain links TRBV28 to TRBJ2-7; 10 bases match TRBD2. Germline V gene data show CDR1 as MDHEN and CDR2 as SYDVKM. This CDR3 spans 15 amino acids. J gave up 3 bases and V 5 bases, and 7 bases lay outside the gene matches. The DNA for the CDR3 is TGTGCCAGCAGTGCCTCCCTAGCGGGAGTCTACGAGCAGTACTTC. Translation: CASSASLAGVYEQYF.

In its sample, this clone was seen a few times. The DNA of the CDR3 is TGTGCCAGCTCACCAGACAGATTGAACACTGAAGCTTTCTTT. Translating it yields CASSPDRLNTEAFF. The chain joins TRBV18 to TRBJ1-1; D might be TRBD1 (5 bases). Germline CDR1 is KGHSH and CDR2 is LQKENI. The CDR3 covers 14 residues. V lost 2 bases, J lost 0 bases, and 7 bases lay in between. Based on the CDR3 plus reference TRBV18 and TRBJ1-1, the full variable domain is NAGVMQNPRHLVRRRGQEARLRCSPMKGHSHVYWYRQLPEEGLKFMVYLQKENIIDESGMPKERFSAEFPKEGPSILRIQQVVRGDSAAYFCASSPDRLNTEAFFGQGTRLTVV.